This T cell receptor beta chain was recovered during a study of radiotherapy plus CTLA-4 blockade in lung cancer. Method: immunoSEQ multiplex PCR; TCRdb's copy keeps in-frame clones and lacks some. The sample has 77,000 or so clones, roughly 80% seen once; the top ten hold more than 7.5%. With V trimmed by 2 bases and J by 1 base, 7 bases remained unmatched. The CDR3 spans 16 residues. Germline assignment: CDR1 MNHEY and CDR2 SVGAGI. This receptor was taken from a human donor with non-small cell lung cancer whose response to radiotherapy plus ipilimumab could not be evaluated. The chain uses TRBV6-5 and TRBJ2-5, with 7 bases lining up with TRBD2. Sequencing was performed on peripheral blood, taken from a patient treated with radiotherapy plus ipilimumab. DNA of the CDR3: TGTGCCAGCAGTTACCTTAACGGGGGGTCCCAAGAGACCCAGTACTTC. It is translated as CASSYLNGGSQETQYF.